One and the same sample provided the 20 T cell receptor beta chains below, sequenced in a study of OX40 agonist ivuxolimab in advanced cancers. This table comes from immunoSEQ multiplex PCR, and its TCRdb copy is limited to in-frame clones, with some not included. The sample consists of roughly 70,000 clones, about 90% of them appearing once. The input for sequencing was CD4+ or CD8+ T cells sorted from blood, taken in a trial of the OX40 agonist ivuxolimab. The source is an adult with an advanced solid tumor such as melanoma, head and neck, liver or kidney cancer.

This clone was counted only a few times. This chain connects TRBV27 to TRBJ1-2, with 10 bases identical to TRBD1. The V gene end was trimmed by 0 bases and the J gene end by 7 bases; junction bases not matched to a gene: 5. There are 15 residues in the CDR3. Germline CDR1 and CDR2: MNHEY and SMNVEV (reference sequence). CDR3 DNA: TGTGCCAGCAGTTTATCCGGGACAGGGGTGACTGGCTACACCTTC. This encodes CASSLSGTGVTGYTF.

In regard to this clone: A junction boundary mismatches the germline segment, possibly from a read error. The chain recombines TRBV5-3 with TRBJ2-7; 12 bases are a match to TRBD2. TRBV5-3 is labeled an ORF, and its function is uncertain. The CDR3 is made up of 15 amino acids. CDR3 sequence reads: CASSYGLAGTYEQYF. The CDR3 DNA sequence: TGTGCCAGCAGCTACGGACTAGCGGGAACCTACGAGCAGTACTTC.

The chain couples TRBV28 to TRBJ2-7; TRBD2 might be the D (5 bases). The CDR3 runs 15 residues. V lost 3 bases to trimming and J lost 2 bases, with 14 bases between them. The V gene's germline CDR1 is MDHEN and CDR2 SYDVKM. CDR3 region: CASSFRGKMTYEQYF. CDR3 in DNA: TGTGCCAGCAGTTTCAGAGGGAAGATGACCTACGAGCAGTACTTC.

The chain combines TRBV6-6 with TRBJ2-2; D is perhaps TRBD1 or TRBD2 (5 bases each). The V end lost 7 bases, the J end lost 4 bases, and 10 bases lay between the germline ends. Per the germline V gene, CDR1 is MNHNY and CDR2 is SVGAGI (reference sequence). The CDR3 covers 13 residues. The CDR3 spells CASMGTVTGELFF. CDR3 DNA sequence: TGTGCCAGCATGGGGACGGTCACCGGGGAGCTGTTTTTT.

The gene calls are TRBV2 and TRBJ1-1; no clear D. Germline V gives CDR1 SNHLY, CDR2 FYNNEI. This CDR3 has 12 residues. V shed 6 bases and J shed 0 bases, with 5 bases lying between them. The CDR3 reads CASRYLNTEAFF. Written as DNA, the CDR3 is TGTGCCAGCAGGTACTTGAACACTGAAGCTTTCTTT.

The V gene is TRBV14, the J gene TRBJ2-1, with 10 bases that match TRBD2. Germline V gives CDR1 SGHDN, CDR2 FVKESK. Germline trimming cut 4 bases from V and 7 bases from J; bases unmatched to any gene: 7. This CDR3 region has 15 residues. CDR3 bases: TGTGCCAGCAGCCCAAGCGGGAGGGCCGCGAATGAGCAGTTCTTC. It encodes CASSPSGRAANEQFF.

The chain carries TRBV28 and TRBJ1-1; TRBD1 matches at 7 bases. Looked up from germline, CDR1 is MDHEN and CDR2 is SYDVKM. The CDR3 length is 13 residues. V lost 5 bases and J lost 10; bases outside the gene matches: 10. CDR3 protein: CASSLQIQGIAFF. DNA for the CDR3: TGTGCCAGCAGTCTACAAATACAGGGGATAGCTTTCTTT.

The chain carries TRBV18 and TRBJ2-7, with D tentatively TRBD1 (5 bases). Germline V lookup: CDR1 KGHSH, CDR2 LQKENI. The CDR3 is 14 residues long. V lost 6 bases, J lost 2 bases, and 14 bases lay in between. The CDR3 DNA follows: TGTGCCAGCTCCGTCGACAGTTCTCCCTACGAGCAGTACTTC. Translation: CASSVDSSPYEQYF.

The genes are TRBV7-9 and TRBJ1-1, with 9 bases identical to TRBD1. J lost 5 bases, V lost 4 bases, and 2 bases had no gene match. This CDR3 comprises 13 residues. Germline lookup yields CDR1 SEHNR and CDR2 FQNEAQ (reference sequence). The CDR3 DNA is TGTGCCAGCAGCTATGGACAGGGGACTGAAGCTTTCTTT. This translates into CASSYGQGTEAFF. Full variable domain (missing parts from reference TRBV7-9 and TRBJ1-1): DTGVSQNPRHKITKRGQNVTFRCDPISEHNRLYWYRQTLGQGPEFLTYFQNEAQLEKSRLLSDRFSAERPKGSFSTLEIQRTEQGDSAMYLCASSYGQGTEAFFGQGTRLTVV.

In its sample, this clone was seen once. The chain links TRBV5-6 to TRBJ1-4; possibly TRBD1 for D (5 bases). Germline loops: CDR1 SGHDT, CDR2 YYEEEE. Trimming took 1 base from V and 5 from J, leaving 6 bases between them. This CDR3 has 13 residues. The CDR3 region is CASSLPGNEKLFF. CDR3 nucleotides: TGTGCCAGCAGCTTGCCAGGGAATGAAAAACTGTTTTTT.

The chain joins TRBV2 to TRBJ2-3; D is uncertain. Looked up from germline, CDR1 is SNHLY and CDR2 is FYNNEI. The CDR3 sequence is 16 residues long. Trimming took off 4 bases at V and 0 bases at J, with 14 bases between the two ends. The CDR3 nucleotides read TGTGCCAGCAGTGGAGCCACGGAAACTAGCACAGATACGCAGTATTTT. Translation gives CASSGATETSTDTQYF.

Concerning this clone itself: The junction does not match germline at one end; this may be a read error. CDR3 loop: CASSQDEGSENTIYF. CDR3 nucleotide sequence: TGCGCCAGCAGCCAAGATGAGGGGTCTGAAAACACCATATATTTT. The chain has TRBV4-1 and TRBJ1-3; possible D gene TRBD1, 5 bases. Germline CDR1 is MGHRA and CDR2 is YSYEKL. The CDR3 is 15 residues long.

The chain uses TRBV10-3 and TRBJ2-6; D may correspond to TRBD1 or TRBD2 (5 bases each). The CDR3 spans 15 residues. Germline CDR1 and CDR2: ENHRY and SYGVKD. Trimming stripped 8 bases from V and 2 bases from J, with 13 bases between. CDR3 DNA sequence: TGTGCCATCGGACACGTGAGGGCTGGGGCCAACGTCCTGACTTTC. The encoded protein is CAIGHVRAGANVLTF.

This clone was recorded once. The rearrangement links TRBV7-6 to TRBJ1-1; 7 nucleotides align to TRBD1. J lost 1 base, V lost 6 bases, and 5 bases had no gene match. From germline, CDR1 is SGHVS and CDR2 FNYEAQ. The CDR3 totals 14 residues. Here the CDR3 reads CASRSAGGNTEAFF. In DNA, the CDR3 is TGTGCCAGCAGATCTGCAGGGGGGAACACTGAAGCTTTCTTT.

The rearrangement links TRBV6-1 to TRBJ1-4; D uncertain. This CDR3 spans 14 amino acids. The germline V gene encodes CDR1 MNHNS and CDR2 SASEGT. The ends were cut back, 6 bases at V and 3 bases at J, with 11 bases in the middle. The chain's CDR3 is CASRQGIPNEKLFF. The CDR3 DNA sequence: TGTGCCAGCAGACAAGGGATCCCTAATGAAAAACTGTTTTTT.

J is TRBJ2-7 and V is TRBV7-8, with 9 nucleotides matching TRBD1. The CDR3 is 16 residues long. Trimming cost V 1 base and J 4 bases; bases outside gene matches: 8. The V gene's germline CDR1 is SGHVS and CDR2 FQNEAQ. CDR3 residues: CASSLVGGQGSYEQYF. DNA for the CDR3: TGTGCCAGCAGCTTAGTAGGCGGACAGGGGAGTTACGAGCAGTACTTC.

V gene TRBV29-1 combines with J gene TRBJ2-1, with 11 bases identical to TRBD2. The ends lost 2 bases at V and 4 bases at J; junction bases unmatched: 10. Germline lookup yields CDR1 SQVTM and CDR2 ANQGSEA. There are 17 residues in the CDR3. The CDR3 nucleotides are TGCAGCGTTGAATCCGCCGCACTAGCGGGAGTTTACAATGAGCAGTTCTTC. This codes for CSVESAALAGVYNEQFF.

This clone was found once. CDR3 protein: CASTSAGELFF. The CDR3 DNA is TGTGCCAGCACCTCTGCCGGGGAGCTGTTTTTT. The V call is TRBV5-6, the J call TRBJ2-2; D is ambiguous. CDR1 and CDR2 (germline): SGHDT, YYEEEE. V lost 6 bases and J 6 bases, leaving 6 bases between the germline ends. The length of the CDR3 is 11 residues. Full variable domain (remainder filled in from reference TRBV5-6 and TRBJ2-2): DAGVTQSPTHLIKTRGQQVTLRCSPKSGHDTVSWYQQALGQGPQFIFQYYEEEERQRGNFPDRFSGHQFPNYSSELNVNALLLGDSALYLCASTSAGELFFGEGSRLTVL.

The CDR3 sequence: CASSLDRDRGEAFF. DNA for the CDR3: TGTGCCAGCAGCTTAGATAGAGACAGGGGTGAAGCTTTCTTT. The V call is TRBV11-2, the J call TRBJ1-1; TRBD1 agrees at 8 bases. V trimming: 0 bases; J trimming: 7 bases; junction bases outside the gene matches: 4. This CDR3 comprises 14 residues. Per the germline V gene, CDR1 is SGHAT and CDR2 is FQNNGV.

This chain connects TRBV7-9 to TRBJ1-2; 7 nucleotides match TRBD1. Germline CDR1 is SEHNR and CDR2 is FQNEAQ (reference sequence). The length of the CDR3 is 15 residues. Trimming took 5 bases from V and 7 from J; bases not matched to a gene: 13. The CDR3 DNA is TGTGCCAGCAGCGTAACGGGACAGAACCTAGTTGGCTACACCTTC. Its protein product is CASSVTGQNLVGYTF.